This T cell receptor beta chain is from a study of TIL therapy for anti-PD-1-resistant metastatic lung cancer. Study overall: Tumor harvest preceded PD-1/PD-L1 blockade, followed by nivolumab treatment. Patients had a median age of 54 years (range about 38-85). Half of patients were current or former smokers. Tumors carried a median about 1.5 non-synonymous mutations per megabase.

Time point noted: pre-treatment sample, taken before nivolumab and TIL therapy. This was the immunoSEQ v3 assay. Sequenced by immunoSEQ multiplex PCR; TCRdb stores in-frame clones only, minus some. The sample records 50,000 to 65,000 clones, about 81% being singletons. The CDR3 has 17 amino acids. After removal of 0 bases from V and 1 base from J, the junction contained 4 bases not matched to a gene. Germline CDR1 SGHTA, CDR2 FQGNSA. The chain links TRBV7-2 to TRBJ1-4, with TRBD1 matching 8 bases. Sequencing used blood, obtained at baseline. The clonotype comes from a person aged 25-80 years with non-small cell lung cancer. The CDR3 region has the DNA TGTGCCAGCAGCTTAGCGAACAGGGGGGTAACTAATGAAAAACTGTTTTTT. Translated: CASSLANRGVTNEKLFF.